The T cell receptor beta chain described here comes from a study of T cells in Graves' hyperthyroidism and ophthalmopathy. Study observations and caveats: Within blood appeared most thyroid clonotypes that had expanded above 0.001.

It was considered stable Graves' hyperthyroidism when ophthalmopathy did not progress within 18 months. Trimming stripped 1 base from V and 0 bases from J, with 7 bases between. Germline-derived CDR1 and CDR2 are LGHNA and YNFKEQ. The CDR3 length is 15 residues. RNA transcripts were the template for amplifying TCR beta CDR3 regions. The HTBI primer set was used in a first-round RT-PCR of the TCR CDR3. TCRdb processed the multiplex PCR reads anew with MiXCR; each CDR3 protein has one entry. The sample consists of roughly 110,000 distinct CDR3 sequences, about 16% of them appearing once. This clonotype was seen many times. Antigen: not known.

Material for sequencing was blood. The clonotype comes from a woman aged 45 to 65 with Graves' hyperthyroidism. The chain carries TRBV4-2 and TRBJ2-1; D call uncertain. CDR3 sequence reads: CASSQVVSSYNEQFF. As DNA, the CDR3 is TGTGCCAGCAGCCAAGTTGTGAGCTCCTACAATGAGCAGTTCTTC.